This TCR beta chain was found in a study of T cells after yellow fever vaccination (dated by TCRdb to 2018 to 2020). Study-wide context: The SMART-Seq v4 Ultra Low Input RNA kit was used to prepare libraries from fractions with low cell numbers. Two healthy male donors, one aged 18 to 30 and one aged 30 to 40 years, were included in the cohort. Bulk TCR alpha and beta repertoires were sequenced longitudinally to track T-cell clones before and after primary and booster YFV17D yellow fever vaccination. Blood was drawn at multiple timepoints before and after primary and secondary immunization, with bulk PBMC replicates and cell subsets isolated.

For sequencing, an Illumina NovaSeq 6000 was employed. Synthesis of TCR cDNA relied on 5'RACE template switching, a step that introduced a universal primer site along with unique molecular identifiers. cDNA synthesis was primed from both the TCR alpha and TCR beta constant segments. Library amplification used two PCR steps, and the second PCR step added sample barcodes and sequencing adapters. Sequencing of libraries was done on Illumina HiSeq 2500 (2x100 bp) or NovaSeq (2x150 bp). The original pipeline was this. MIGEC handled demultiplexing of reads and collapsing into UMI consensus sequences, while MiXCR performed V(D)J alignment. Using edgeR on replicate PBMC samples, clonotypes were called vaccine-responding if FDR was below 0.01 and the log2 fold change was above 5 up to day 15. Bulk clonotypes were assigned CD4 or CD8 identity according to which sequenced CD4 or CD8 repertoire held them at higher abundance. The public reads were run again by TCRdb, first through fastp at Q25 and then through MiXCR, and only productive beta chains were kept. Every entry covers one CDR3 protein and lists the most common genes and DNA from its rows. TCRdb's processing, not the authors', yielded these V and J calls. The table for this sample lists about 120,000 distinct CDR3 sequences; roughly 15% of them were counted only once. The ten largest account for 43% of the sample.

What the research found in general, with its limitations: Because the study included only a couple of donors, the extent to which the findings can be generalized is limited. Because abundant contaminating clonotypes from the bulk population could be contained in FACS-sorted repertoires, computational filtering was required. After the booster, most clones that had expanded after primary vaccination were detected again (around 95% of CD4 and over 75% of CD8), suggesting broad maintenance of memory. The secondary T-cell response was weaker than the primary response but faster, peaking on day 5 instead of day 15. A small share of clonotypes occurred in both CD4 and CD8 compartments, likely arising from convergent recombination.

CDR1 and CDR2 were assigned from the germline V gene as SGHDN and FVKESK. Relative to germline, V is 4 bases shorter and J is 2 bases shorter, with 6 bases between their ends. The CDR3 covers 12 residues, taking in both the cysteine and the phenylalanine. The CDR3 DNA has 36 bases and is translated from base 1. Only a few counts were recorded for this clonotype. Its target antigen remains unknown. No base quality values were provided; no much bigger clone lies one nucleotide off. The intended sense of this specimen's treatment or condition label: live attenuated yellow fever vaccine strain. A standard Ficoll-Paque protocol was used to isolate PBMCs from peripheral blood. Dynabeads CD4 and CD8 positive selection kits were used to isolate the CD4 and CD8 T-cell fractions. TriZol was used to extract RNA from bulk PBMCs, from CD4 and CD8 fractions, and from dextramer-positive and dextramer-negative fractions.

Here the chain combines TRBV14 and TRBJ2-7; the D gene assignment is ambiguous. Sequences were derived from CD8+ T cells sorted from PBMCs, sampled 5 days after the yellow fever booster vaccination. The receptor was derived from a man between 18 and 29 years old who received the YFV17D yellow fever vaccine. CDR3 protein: CASSPRPYEQYF. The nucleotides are TGTGCCAGCAGCCCAAGACCCTACGAGCAGTACTTC.